The present entry profiles one T cell receptor (beta chain) with its context. Its antigen is still unknown. Base qualities are missing; no much larger clone stands one base away. V gives up 6 bases and J gives up 3 bases, and the segment between their germline ends measures 12 bases. The CDR3 contains 13 residues, cysteine and phenylalanine counted. Of the read, only the CDR3 DNA is kept; its 39 bases are in frame from base 1. From a lookup of the germline V gene, CDR1 and CDR2 are MDHEN and SYDVKM. Donors were healthy HIV-negative adults with no recently reported acute infections or vaccinations. Every donor was a Caucasian adult living in Nashville, Tennessee, USA. CD4+ T cells were enriched by magnetic negative selection, after which naive cells were positively selected on CD45RA and the negative fraction was taken as the memory subset. After blood collection by leukapheresis, PBMCs were isolated using Ficoll-Histopaque density gradient centrifugation and then cryopreserved in the vapor phase of liquid nitrogen. Purity and quantity of every magnetically sorted T cell population were checked by analytical flow cytometry. Genomic DNA was isolated from every sorted fraction and measured by UV absorbance on a Nanodrop 2000c.

This entry belongs to a study of shared clonotypes between healthy human individuals (dated by TCRdb to the early 2020s). Study-level background: The cohort comprised two women and a few men aged 18 to 49 years. For each donor, three plates each were used for CD4 naive and CD4 memory, two plates were used for CD8 naive, and one plate was used for CD8 memory. The study deeply sequenced blood TCR repertoires of about 5 healthy adults to estimate repertoire size and the extent of clonotype sharing between individuals. To increase sequencing depth and limit assay-specific biases, TCR repertoire library preparation and sequencing were carried out by different laboratories using diverse techniques. Each donor's leukapheresis produced roughly between roughly 0.94 and 9.5 billion PBMCs.

Using the deep immunoSEQ assay, multiplex PCR amplified TCR CDR3 regions from genomic DNA. For each cell subset, the extracted genomic DNA was distributed evenly across all wells of several immunoSEQ 96-well plates, and each plate served as one replicate. For sorted subsets, each replicate PCR was loaded with about 0.2 ug genomic DNA, equivalent to 25,000 to 30,000 T cell genomes. Purified libraries were quantified with a Qubit 3.0 fluorometer, sized on a Bioanalyzer 2100, and re-quantified with the KAPA Library Quantification kit. Each immunoSEQ 96-well plate was sequenced on its own single-read 150-cycle Illumina NextSeq 550 flow cell. The published analysis was carried out like this. Because the immunoSEQ output held only junctional sequences and lacked quality scores, the filtering could not match the filtering applied to full-length reads. Sequences were annotated with PyIR, a Python wrapper for IgBLAST v1.9, using IMGT germline references to assign V/J genes and CDR3. Reads were removed for weak V/J assignments (E-value above 1e-6), missing CDR3, stop codons, out-of-frame junctions, or ambiguous translated residues. V3J clonotypes were defined by identical inferred V gene, J gene, and CDR3 amino acid sequence. The percentage overlap between two repertoires was calculated by dividing the number of shared unique clonotypes by the size of the smaller repertoire. Repertoire richness was assessed with RTK rarefaction, the Chao1 estimator, and Recon v2.1 estimates of unobserved clonotypes. OLGA was used to compute generation probabilities for all TCRbeta clonotypes that the gDNA method yielded from four donors. The table comes from immuneACCESS by way of TCRdb, which keeps in-frame sequences with V and J called. Part of the clones is missing from these tables; in studies checked, under half for an unresolved V gene and the rest for unknown reasons. V and J calls and clone size are copied from that table; D and trimming were computed from the DNA. The sample contains 300,000 to 400,000 clones, about 73% of them found a single time. The ten top clones hold less than 11% of the sample.

What the research found in general, with its limitations: Incomplete sequencing was indicated by rarefaction of sorted-subset datasets, despite the large sequencing depth. Only blood was sampled, and tissue TCR repertoires likely differ from those in blood. The genetic and exposure-history diversity represented was limited by the small number of donors. Pairwise subsampling led to the expectation that sequencing depth would affect the degree of clonotype sharing among donors. Clonotypes shared by all four sorted-subset donors showed higher generation probabilities than non-shared clonotypes. Estimated clonotype richness was generally larger for naive than for memory subsets. Roughly 5.2% of naive CD4, 3% to 3.5% of naive CD8, roughly 2.5% of memory CD4, and approximately 0.4% of memory CD8 clonotypes were shared across a handful of donors.

The chain is made from TRBV28 and TRBJ2-7, with no reliable assignment of the D segment. Sequencing was performed on memory CD4+ T cells sorted from blood. The cell subset or site label here, explained by the study, means: CD45RA-negative fraction. The source is a man aged 30 to 45 in good health. The CDR3 is CASRSHQLYEQYF. The DNA sequence is given as TGTGCCAGCAGATCCCACCAACTCTACGAGCAGTACTTC.